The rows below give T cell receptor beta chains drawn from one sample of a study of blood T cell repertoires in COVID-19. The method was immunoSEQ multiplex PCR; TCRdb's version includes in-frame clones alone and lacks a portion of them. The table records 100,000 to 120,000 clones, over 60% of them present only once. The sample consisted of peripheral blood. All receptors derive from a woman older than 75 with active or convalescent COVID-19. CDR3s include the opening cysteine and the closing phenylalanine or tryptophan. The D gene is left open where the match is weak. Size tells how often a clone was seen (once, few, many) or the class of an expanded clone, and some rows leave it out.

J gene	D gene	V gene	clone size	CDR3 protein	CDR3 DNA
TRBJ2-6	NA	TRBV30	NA	CASGQTGANVLTF	TGTGCCTCCGGACAGACTGGGGCCAACGTCCTGACTTTC
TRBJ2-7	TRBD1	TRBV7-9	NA	CASSAGQGWFYEQYF	TGTGCCAGCAGCGCGGGACAGGGGTGGTTCTACGAGCAGTACTTC
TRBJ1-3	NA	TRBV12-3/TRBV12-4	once	CASRDSTGNTIYF	TGTGCCAGCAGGGACAGCACTGGAAACACCATATATTTT
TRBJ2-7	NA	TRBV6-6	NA	CASSYSSNLIEQYF	TGTGCCAGCAGTTACTCTAGCAATCTCATCGAGCAGTACTTC
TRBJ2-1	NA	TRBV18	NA	CASSPQPEAVDEQFF	TGTGCCAGCTCACCTCAACCCGAGGCAGTCGATGAGCAGTTCTTC
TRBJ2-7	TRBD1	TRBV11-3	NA	CASSLAGDRGVYEQYF	TGTGCCAGCAGCTTAGCGGGGGACAGGGGGGTTTACGAGCAGTACTTC
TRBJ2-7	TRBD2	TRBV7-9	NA	CASSILAGGYEQYF	TGTGCCAGCAGCATTTTAGCGGGAGGCTACGAGCAGTACTTC
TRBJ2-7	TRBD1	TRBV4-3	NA	CASSLESGTGEGEQYF	TGCGCCAGCAGCCTCGAATCCGGGACAGGGGAGGGCGAGCAGTACTTC
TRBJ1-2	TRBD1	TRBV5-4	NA	CASRTGGEQIVGYTF	TGTGCCAGCAGGACAGGGGGCGAACAGATTGTTGGCTACACCTTC
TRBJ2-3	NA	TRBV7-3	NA	CASSLRQASTDTQYF	TGTGCCAGCAGCTTAAGACAGGCTAGCACAGATACGCAGTATTTT
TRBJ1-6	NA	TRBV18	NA	CASSPAGEASPLHF	TGTGCCAGCTCACCTGCTGGGGAGGCGTCACCCCTCCACTTT
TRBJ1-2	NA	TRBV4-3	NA	CASSPQDSYGYTF	TGCGCCAGCAGCCCACAGGACAGCTATGGCTACACCTTC
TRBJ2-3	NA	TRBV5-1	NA	CASSFRDTRTDTQYF	TGCGCCAGCAGCTTCAGAGACACCCGCACAGATACGCAGTATTTT
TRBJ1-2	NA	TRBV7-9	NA	CASSPETGTGYTF	TGTGCCAGCAGCCCGGAGACAGGTACTGGCTACACCTTC
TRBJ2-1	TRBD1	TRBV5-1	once	CASSLAGGLYNEQFF	TGCGCCAGCAGCTTGGCAGGGGGCCTCTACAATGAGCAGTTCTTC
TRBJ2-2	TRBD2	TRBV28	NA	CASSLAGGARTGELFF	TGTGCCAGCAGCCTCGCGGGGGGGGCGCGGACCGGGGAGCTGTTTTTT